This T cell receptor (beta chain) was observed in a study of breast tumors, draining lymph nodes, adjacent tissues. This clonotype has at least ten counts. MiXCR was run by TCRdb on the multiplex PCR reads, yielding one entry per CDR3 protein. In the table there are approximately 45,000 distinct CDR3 sequences, roughly 24% of which are singletons. The CDR3 contains 12 residues. Germline lookup yields CDR1 SGHRS and CDR2 YFSETQ. V dropped 0 bases and J dropped 5 bases, with 6 bases sitting between them. This chain links TRBV5-1 with TRBJ2-7; D is undetermined. The receptor was isolated from a female donor with breast cancer. Some clones in this sample may be carry-over from other donors' samples. The source material was breast tumor tissue. CDR3 sequence: CASSLGLDEQYF. CDR3 sequence (DNA): TGCGCCAGCAGCTTGGGGCTTGACGAGCAGTACTTC.